Detailed here is one TCR beta chain. This receptor's antigen is unknown. Base-call qualities are not available, and no considerably larger clone is one nucleotide away. The source of the sample is a study of cytomegalovirus exposure and HLA in healthy donors (dated 2017 in TCRdb). About the investigation overall: An earlier analysis of roughly 570 of the donors reported under 300 Gb of sequence data and 95 million to 120 million unique TCR beta sequences obtained from 150 million to 200 million T cells. Of the 300 to 500 genotyped donors, roughly 80% were placed in the genetic ancestry cluster associated with self-reported Caucasian donors. In a later analysis, previously published TCR beta repertoires from some 640 donors were re-analyzed and high-resolution HLA genotyping was added so that TCR occurrence patterns could be studied. The study used immunosequencing to profile the T cell repertoires of 670 or so subjects and linked those repertoires to cytomegalovirus serostatus. The later analysis used no new phenotypic data to find candidate immune exposures, relying instead on TCR beta sequences and their occurrence across donors. In a later genetic analysis, genome-wide SNP genotypes for about three fifths of the roughly 670 donors were used, and that subset was treated as a discovery cohort. High-throughput TCR immunosequencing, statistical association of individual TCRs with disease status, and machine learning were combined to predict cytomegalovirus infection status. The study aimed to test whether signatures of past pathogen exposure could be identified by cataloging public T cell receptors. Every repertoire in the discovery cohort had been generated on one and the same sequencing platform. A handful of DR-DQ haplotypes were handled as single units for association and clustering because linkage in the cohort was strong. Across around 400 genotyped donors of the cohort, an average of about 240,000 unique TCR beta nucleotide sequences per donor were sequenced, and around 19% of those sequences were non-productive. An early release covering roughly 600 HLA-typed donors comprised about 320 gigabases of sequencing data and 85 million or so unique TCR sequences. Donor age, sex, ethnicity and CMV serostatus were collected together with the repertoire data. HLA typing covered class I and class II loci at four-digit resolution. The number of typed donors differed by locus: roughly 629-640 for A, B, C, DRB1 and DQB1; some 500 for DQA1; approximately 610 for DPA1; and about 470 for DPB1. In addition to the first cohort of roughly 670 subjects, a separate validation cohort of 120 different subjects was used. An earlier analysis of 500 to 750 of the donors applied high-throughput TCR beta sequencing to assess whether each TCR beta V gene segment acted as functional or pseudogenic.

Libraries were made using the immunoSEQ multiplex PCR assay. For the multiplex PCR, a mixture combining 60 forward primers for TCR Vbeta segments and 13 reverse primers for TCR Jbeta segments was used. The CDR3 region of rearranged TCR beta genes was amplified from genomic DNA with a multiplex PCR assay. Amplified TCR beta libraries were sequenced as 87-base-pair reads on the Illumina HiSeq System. As for how the authors treated the data: Across the 500 to 750 repertoires, a later analysis counted 60 million to 90 million unique TCR beta chains, 9.5 million to 12 million of which were shared by at least two donors. To remove PCR and sequencing errors, raw reads were error-corrected and collapsed into unique sequences using a nearest-neighbor algorithm that merged closely related sequences. To assign V, D and J gene segments, CDR3 sequences were aligned to IMGT reference sequences. Each retained sequence needed at least a six-nucleotide match to both a V gene segment and a J gene segment. A rearrangement was called productive if the CDR3 had no stop codons and remained in frame with V and J, and every other rearrangement was called non-productive. Following IMGT convention, CDR3 was defined as the stretch from the second conserved V-encoded cysteine to the conserved J-encoded phenylalanine. In an earlier analysis of around 540 of the donors, sequences lacking an unambiguous match to a single V gene segment were excluded. In an earlier analysis of several hundred of the donors, a V segment was called functional when productive rearrangements were above 56.7%, and segregating when the standard deviation between donors exceeded 5%. A statistical classification framework was built to diagnose cytomegalovirus status from the catalog of TCR beta chain sequences. In a later analysis, TCR nucleotide sequences were compared against IMGT/GENE-DB human TR gene sequences so that V and J genes could be assigned. A later analysis assigned CDR3 sequences and most-parsimonious VDJ recombination scenarios with the TCRdist pipeline. In a later analysis, each TCR beta chain was defined by its CDR3 amino acid sequence together with its V-gene family, and reads lacking a unique V-gene family were excluded. As a way to deal with suspected cross-contamination and a sequencing artifact, a later analysis dropped hundreds of nucleotide sequences that were highly shared and had low generation probability. For each public chain, a later analysis derived a clonal expansion index from normalized ranks of inferred template counts within each repertoire. A later analysis computed generation probabilities with a VDJ recombination model fitted to out-of-frame rearrangements, and checked the results against IGoR. Hypergeometric tests were used in a later analysis to score TCR-TCR, TCR-HLA and TCR-CMV co-occurrence, with a repertoire-size bias correction applied to the TCR pairs. In a later analysis, false discovery rates were estimated by permuting HLA or CMV assignments 20 times. In a later analysis, co-occurring TCRs were grouped using DBSCAN, and TCRdist sequence similarity was added for clustering within HLA-allele-positive subsets. Repertoires with fewer than 30,000 or more than 120,000 public chains, plus five repertoires with anomalous nucleotide sharing, were excluded from co-occurrence clustering. Entries here come from immuneACCESS through TCRdb and include only in-frame sequences with V and J called. Some clones fail to appear in such tables; in the studies checked, an unresolved V gene covers under half of the shortfall, and the cause of the remainder is unknown. That table furnishes V, J and clone size, whereas the DNA furnished D and trimming. Present in this sample are about 82,000 clones, 70% to 85% of which were seen just once. Approximately 8.2% of the sample comes from the top ten.

V is clipped by 3 bases and J by 3 bases, and the sequence between their germline boundaries is 2 bases long. The germline V gene encodes CDR1 MGHDK and CDR2 SYGVNS. The CDR3, from cysteine to phenylalanine, totals 11 residues. Just CDR3 DNA is preserved here, 33 bases in frame from base 1. Points the paper makes about the study in general: In a later analysis, HLA-associated TCR beta chains were found to be more clonally expanded and to have lower generation probabilities than equally common non-associated chains. A further reported finding was that TCR beta sequences accurately predicted the HLA-A and HLA-B alleles for most subjects in the first cohort. When HLA alleles, especially DR and DQ, strongly co-occurred, TCR associations were difficult to assign to individual alleles. In vitro tests confirmed that three of the cytomegalovirus-associated TCR beta chains recognize cytomegalovirus antigens. The authors suggested that the approach could potentially be extended to other disease states and immunological phenotypes. Approximately 16 rarely observed V segments, including chromosome 9 orphons, were excluded from the earlier analysis of some 590 of the donors because counts were too low. Linkage disequilibrium might explain the correlated functional status among segregating V segments, but an unknown experimental factor could not be ruled out. For the cohort, immune exposure information was limited to CMV serostatus. In the study, approximately 150 TCR beta chains were listed as associated with cytomegalovirus. Cytomegalovirus status was reported to be diagnosed by the classifier with high specificity and sensitivity in both the original and validation cohorts. A later genetic analysis associated a missense DCLRE1C variant with V-gene and J-gene trimming of TCR beta chains, and an independent cohort replicated the association. Because some donors lacked HLA typing at each locus, the association tests relied only on the typed subset. A later analysis reported that several top co-occurrence clusters appeared linked to parvovirus B19, influenza, CMV and Epstein-Barr virus. While some public TCRs were present in many individuals, most TCR sequences turned up only very rarely across donors. The cohort was sequenced for TCR beta chains only, and without alpha or paired-chain data the features that could be detected were limited. According to a later genetic analysis, donors in an Asian-associated ancestry cluster had fewer N-insertions in productive TCRs than the approximately 700-donor mean. A cluster of highly shared sequence variants was judged likely to be a technical artifact of the sequencing pipeline. In an earlier analysis of over 550 of the donors, most TCR beta V segments were observed in productive rearrangements about 87% or about 30% of the time, broadly matching IMGT annotations. A later analysis associated about 17,000 TCR beta sequences with specific HLA alleles at a false discovery rate of 0.05. In a later analysis, most CMV-associated TCR beta chains were found to appear HLA-restricted, with HLA associations seemingly driven largely by CMV exposure. Some IMGT-functional V segments, including TRBV6-2 and TRBV6-3, could not be told apart with the 87-base-pair reads, so those segments were excluded. Presence/absence analyses assumed roughly uniform sequencing depth across donors, an assumption that may not hold. According to a later analysis, TCR association rates differed among HLA loci, with DRB1 alleles showing the most associated TCRs and HLA-C alleles showing the fewest.

The cohort was made up of around 720 healthy bone marrow donors. At the time of sampling, all cohort members were nominally healthy, though unrecorded immune exposures were likely present. The donor was CMV seronegative and belonged to the group of around 350 seronegative cohort members. A peripheral blood sample was provided by each donor, and peripheral blood mononuclear cells were used for TCR beta sequencing. Genomic DNA was extracted from the blood cell samples with the Qiagen DNeasy Blood Extraction Kit. The receptor comes from a man aged 60-69 years in good health and CMV-seronegative. The sample consisted of PBMCs. Rearrangement joined TRBV25-1 to TRBJ1-2, with the D segment identity uncertain. The DNA sequence follows: TGTGCCAGCAGTGACTACTATGGCTACACCTTC. This is translated as CASSDYYGYTF.